This T cell receptor beta chain was retrieved from a study of PD-1 blockade in classical Hodgkin lymphoma. Study-level points and caveats: Significant TCR diversity gains by C4D1 occurred in CD4+ but not CD8+ cells. The study reported lower baseline TCR diversity in newly diagnosed patients than in healthy donors.

Germline assignment: CDR1 MNHEY and CDR2 SVGAGI. Trimming took off 5 bases at V and 3 bases at J, with 11 bases between the two ends. The CDR3 length is 13 residues. Every patient experienced relapse after autologous stem cell transplantation, and brentuximab vedotin exposure varied. This table comes from immunoSEQ multiplex PCR, and its TCRdb copy is limited to in-frame clones, with some not included. The sample includes around 99,000 clones, 80% to 90% of them seen just once. With regard to this clone: No antigen is known for it.

The sequencing used peripheral blood mononuclear cells (PBMCs), collected before the second cycle of nivolumab. The clonotype was recovered from a human donor with classical Hodgkin lymphoma. V usage is TRBV6-5 and J usage is TRBJ2-7; D might be TRBD1 or TRBD2, each matching 5 bases. CDR3: CASSKGPLYEQYF. The CDR3 DNA follows: TGTGCCAGCAGTAAGGGACCCCTCTACGAGCAGTACTTC.